The present T cell receptor beta chain was sequenced within a study of OX40 agonist ivuxolimab in advanced cancers. Study summary: Mean age approximately 66 years, range about 20 to 90; roughly 82% male. Study-level findings and limits: Expanded peripheral T-cell antigen specificity went undetermined. In general, CD8+ T cells held more expanded clones than CD4+ did, on average.

V shed 4 bases and J 4 bases; nucleotides not matched to a gene: 4. The CDR3 contains 13 residues. Per germline, CDR1 SGHRS and CDR2 YFSETQ. The data were produced by immunoSEQ multiplex PCR, yet TCRdb's version contains in-frame clones alone and is incomplete. The sample yields fewer than 60,000 clones, about 85% seen once. A remark on this clone: What it binds is unknown.

The TCR comes from an adult with an advanced solid tumor such as melanoma, head and neck, liver or kidney cancer. The sequences come from CD4+ or CD8+ T cells sorted from blood, collected in a trial of the OX40 agonist ivuxolimab. The genes are TRBV5-1 and TRBJ1-2, with 7 positions matching TRBD1. The chain's CDR3 is CASSQGQSYGYTF. CDR3 in DNA: TGCGCCAGCAGCCAGGGACAGAGCTATGGCTACACCTTC.